The sequence of this T cell receptor (beta chain) was determined in a study of cytomegalovirus exposure and HLA in healthy donors (dated by TCRdb to between 2016 and 2019). For context, the study as a whole: An earlier analysis of 587 of the donors reported about 290 Gb of sequence data and approximately 110 million unique TCR beta sequences from 190 million or so T cells. Roughly 5 DR-DQ haplotypes were handled as single units for association and clustering, since linkage in the cohort was strong. The later analysis used no new phenotypic data to find candidate immune exposures, relying instead on TCR beta sequences and their occurrence across donors. Among the roughly 430 genotyped donors, roughly 80% belonged to the genetic ancestry cluster associated with self-reported Caucasian donors. A later analysis re-examined previously published TCR beta repertoires from about 670 donors and added high-resolution HLA genotyping to investigate patterns of TCR occurrence. An earlier analysis of approximately 630 of the donors applied high-throughput TCR beta sequencing to assess whether each TCR beta V gene segment acted as functional or pseudogenic. Typing coverage differed by locus: A, B, C, DRB1 and DQB1 were typed in roughly 620-640 donors, DQA1 in about 500, DPA1 in 600 to 610, and DPB1 in 400 to 480. The T cell repertoires of under 750 subjects were profiled by immunosequencing and related to cytomegalovirus serostatus. The study was designed to test whether signatures of past pathogen exposure could be identified by cataloging public T cell receptors. Besides the first cohort of around 670 subjects, a separate validation cohort made up of 120 different subjects was used. All discovery cohort repertoires had been generated on a single sequencing platform. The study combined high-throughput TCR immunosequencing, statistical association of individual TCRs with disease status, and machine learning to predict cytomegalovirus infection status. Donor age, sex, ethnicity and CMV serostatus were compiled together with the repertoire data. Among some 400 genotyped donors of the cohort, an average of roughly 240,000 unique TCR beta nucleotide sequences were sequenced per donor, roughly 20% of them non-productive. In a later genetic analysis, genome-wide SNP genotypes for 398 of the 666 donors were used, and that subset was treated as a discovery cohort. HLA typing covered class I and class II loci at four-digit resolution. An early release covering roughly 580 HLA-typed donors comprised 250 to 350 gigabases of sequencing data and roughly 86 million unique TCR sequences. On the study overall, not on this receptor specifically: While some public TCRs were present in many individuals, most TCR sequences turned up only very rarely across donors. Most CMV-associated TCR beta chains appeared to be HLA-restricted in a later analysis, and the HLA associations seemed to be driven largely by CMV exposure. Linkage disequilibrium might explain the correlated functional status among segregating V segments, but an unknown experimental factor could not be ruled out. Because counts were too low, seventeen rarely observed V segments, including chromosome 9 orphons, were excluded from the earlier analysis of a few hundred of the donors. The authors suggested that the approach could potentially be extended to other disease states and immunological phenotypes. A further reported finding was that TCR beta sequences accurately predicted the HLA-A and HLA-B alleles for most subjects in the first cohort. In both the original and validation cohorts, the classifier was reported to diagnose cytomegalovirus status with high specificity and sensitivity. In a later analysis, several top co-occurrence clusters were reported to appear linked to parvovirus B19, influenza, CMV and Epstein-Barr virus. A later analysis found that HLA-associated TCR beta chains were more clonally expanded and had lower generation probabilities than equally common non-associated chains. The study gave a list of 150 to 200 TCR beta chains associated with cytomegalovirus. In an earlier analysis of about 600 of the donors, most TCR beta V segments appeared in productive rearrangements about 87% or about 30% of the time, broadly matching IMGT annotations. Because HLA typing was missing for some donors at each locus, association tests included only the typed subset. In vitro tests confirmed that a few of the cytomegalovirus-associated TCR beta chains recognize cytomegalovirus antigens. According to a later analysis, TCR association rates differed among HLA loci, with DRB1 alleles showing the most associated TCRs and HLA-C alleles showing the fewest. A cluster of highly shared sequence variants was judged likely to be a technical artifact of the sequencing pipeline. The cohort was sequenced for TCR beta chains only, and without alpha or paired-chain data the features that could be detected were limited. Strong co-occurrence of HLA alleles, especially DR and DQ, made assigning TCR associations to individual alleles difficult. The 87-base-pair reads could not distinguish some IMGT-functional V segments, including TRBV6-2 and TRBV6-3, so those segments were excluded. CMV serostatus was the only immune exposure information available for the cohort. Specific HLA alleles were associated with 15,000 to 20,000 TCR beta sequences at a false discovery rate of 0.05 in a later analysis. Sequencing depth was assumed to be roughly uniform across donors in the presence/absence analyses, though that assumption may not hold. V-gene and J-gene trimming of TCR beta chains was associated with a missense DCLRE1C variant in a later genetic analysis, and the association was replicated in an independent cohort. In a later genetic analysis, fewer N-insertions in productive TCRs were reported among donors in an Asian-associated ancestry cluster than the roughly 640-donor mean.

Regarding this clone: The antigen it binds to is not known. No base quality information exists; no much larger clone differs at one position.

In total, roughly 670 healthy bone marrow donors made up the cohort. At the time of sampling, every cohort member was nominally healthy, though immune exposures that went unrecorded were likely present. The donor was CMV seropositive and belonged to the group of 250 to 300 seropositive cohort members. A peripheral blood sample was provided by each donor, and peripheral blood mononuclear cells were used for TCR beta sequencing. Genomic DNA was extracted from the blood cell samples with the Qiagen DNeasy Blood Extraction Kit. The library was made by the immunoSEQ multiplex PCR assay. The multiplex PCR relied on a mix of 60 forward primers for TCR Vbeta segments and 13 reverse primers for TCR Jbeta segments. The CDR3 region of rearranged TCR beta genes was amplified from genomic DNA with a multiplex PCR assay. The Illumina HiSeq System was used to sequence the amplified TCR beta libraries as 87-base-pair reads. The source study handled its data this way. In a later analysis, roughly 80 million unique TCR beta chains were counted across the approximately 670 repertoires, and roughly 10 million of these chains were shared by at least two donors. Raw reads were error-corrected and collapsed into unique sequences with a nearest-neighbor algorithm that merged closely related sequences to remove PCR and sequencing errors. V, D and J gene segments were assigned by aligning CDR3 sequences to IMGT reference sequences. Each retained sequence needed at least a six-nucleotide match to both a V gene segment and a J gene segment. Rearrangements were classified as productive when the CDR3 lacked stop codons and remained in frame with V and J, and all other rearrangements were classified as non-productive. Following IMGT convention, CDR3 was defined as the stretch from the second conserved V-encoded cysteine to the conserved J-encoded phenylalanine. Sequences without an unambiguous match to a single V gene segment were excluded from the earlier analysis of a few hundred of the donors. An earlier analysis of about 600 of the donors called V segments functional above 56.7% productive rearrangements and segregating when the between-donor standard deviation exceeded 5%. A statistical classification framework was developed to diagnose cytomegalovirus status using the catalog of TCR beta chain sequences. V and J gene assignment, in a later analysis, came from comparing TCR nucleotide sequences with IMGT/GENE-DB human TR gene sequences. In a later analysis, CDR3 sequences and most-parsimonious VDJ recombination scenarios were assigned using the TCRdist pipeline. In a later analysis, each TCR beta chain was defined by its CDR3 amino acid sequence together with its V-gene family, and reads without a unique V-gene family were excluded. To address suspected cross-contamination and a sequencing artifact, a later analysis removed 450 to 700 highly shared, low-generation-probability nucleotide sequences. In a later analysis, a clonal expansion index for each public chain was calculated from normalized within-repertoire ranks of inferred template counts. In a later analysis, generation probabilities were computed using a VDJ recombination model fitted to out-of-frame rearrangements, and the results were checked against IGoR. Hypergeometric tests were used in a later analysis to score TCR-TCR, TCR-HLA and TCR-CMV co-occurrence, with a repertoire-size bias correction applied to the TCR pairs. To estimate false discovery rates, a later analysis permuted the HLA or CMV assignments 20 times. In a later analysis, co-occurring TCRs were grouped with DBSCAN, and TCRdist sequence similarity was added when clustering was performed within HLA-allele-positive subsets. For co-occurrence clustering, repertoires with fewer than 30,000 or more than 120,000 public chains were excluded, along with roughly 5 repertoires with anomalous nucleotide sharing. The source is immuneACCESS, and TCRdb retained only in-frame sequences with V and J called. Part of the clones is not carried over; for the studies checked, unresolved V genes explain less than half of this, and the remainder is unexplained. V and J calls and clone size are as listed in that table; D and trimming were resolved from the DNA. The sample records about 120,000 clones, about 80% of which are singletons. The ten largest clones capture roughly 12% of the sample.

The germline ends are 15 bases apart after V is trimmed by 0 bases and J by 0 bases. Looking up the germline V gene (reference sequence) yields CDR1 GTSNPN and CDR2 SVGIG. Measured from the cysteine to the phenylalanine, the CDR3 is 17 residues long. The retained sequence is limited to the CDR3, 51 bases, with the frame set at the first base. Sequencing used PBMCs. Rearrangement joined TRBV30 to TRBJ1-3; 5 matching bases give a weak D call of TRBD1. The sequence was obtained from a woman aged 40 to 50 in good health and CMV-seropositive. The CDR3 loop reads CAWSVLAGYSSGNTIYF. The bases read TGTGCCTGGAGTGTACTAGCAGGGTACTCCTCTGGAAACACCATATATTTT. Extended through the reference TRBV30 and TRBJ1-3 proteins, this CDR3 yields the full variable domain: SQTIHQWPATLVQPVGSPLSLECTVEGTSNPNLYWYRQAAGRGLQLLFYSVGIGQISSEVPQNLSASRPQDRQFILSSKKLLLSDSGFYLCAWSVLAGYSSGNTIYFGEGSWLTVV.